This T cell receptor (beta chain) was sequenced in a study of T cells after yellow fever vaccination. With respect to this clonotype: What it binds is not known.

TCRdb reanalysed the 5' RACE reads using MiXCR and keeps one entry per CDR3 protein. The sample has hundreds of thousands of distinct CDR3 sequences; less than 25% are singletons. This CDR3 has 13 amino acids. Germline assignment: CDR1 SGHRS and CDR2 YFSETQ. V was pared by 0 bases and J by 13 bases, with 15 bases between. Study-wide results and caveats: Detected again after the booster were most primary-vaccination clones, at about 96% CD4 and 88% CD8. Compared with primary, the secondary response was weaker and peaked at day 5, not 15.

This TCR came from a man aged 18-30 years who received the YFV17D yellow fever vaccine. V usage is TRBV5-1 and J usage is TRBJ2-3; D is possibly TRBD1 (5 bases). Sequencing was performed on PBMCs, taken roughly 20 days after the first yellow fever vaccination. The CDR3 DNA follows: TGCGCCAGCAGCTTGGATAAGGACCTAGGGGAGTATTTT. It specifies CASSLDKDLGEYF.